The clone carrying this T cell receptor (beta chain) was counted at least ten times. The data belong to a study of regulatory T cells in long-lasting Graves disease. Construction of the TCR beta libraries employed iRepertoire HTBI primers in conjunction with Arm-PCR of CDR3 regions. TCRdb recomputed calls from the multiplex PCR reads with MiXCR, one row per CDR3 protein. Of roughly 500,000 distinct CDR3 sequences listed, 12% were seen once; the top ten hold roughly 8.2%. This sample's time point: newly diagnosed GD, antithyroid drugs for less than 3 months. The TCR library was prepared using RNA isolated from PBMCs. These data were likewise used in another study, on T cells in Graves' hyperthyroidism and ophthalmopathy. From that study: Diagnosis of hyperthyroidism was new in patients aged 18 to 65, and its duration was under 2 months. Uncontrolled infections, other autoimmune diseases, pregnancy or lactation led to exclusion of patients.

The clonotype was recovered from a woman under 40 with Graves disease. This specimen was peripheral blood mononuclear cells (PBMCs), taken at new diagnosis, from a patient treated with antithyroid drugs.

For the CDR3, the DNA is TGTGCCAGCAGCCGGGCTAGCGGGAGCCAGTTCGAGACCCAGTACTTC. Encoded protein: CASSRASGSQFETQYF. The chain carries TRBV7-2 and TRBJ2-5, with 10 positions matching TRBD2. CDR3 length: 16 amino acids. Per germline, CDR1 SGHTA and CDR2 FQGNSA. The ends lost 5 bases at V and 5 bases at J; junction bases unmatched: 11.